The source of this TCR beta chain is a study of cytomegalovirus exposure and HLA in healthy donors. Notes on the study in general: In vitro confirmation showed a few CMV-associated chains to be CMV antigen specific. The TCR clusters that emerged in the first cohort tended, a later analysis found, to co-occur in the 120 or so validation repertoires.

Germline CDR1 is MRHNA and CDR2 is SNTAGT. The trim removed 3 bases at V and 1 base at J, leaving 0 bases unmatched. This CDR3 has 15 residues. This clone was seen at least ten times. Antigen: not known. TCRdb's table, derived via immunoSEQ multiplex PCR, lists solely in-frame clones and lacks some. The repertoire holds about 160,000 clones, with approximately 87% as singletons. Sequencing was carried out using PBMCs. This sequence originates from a woman aged 25 to 45 in good health and CMV-seronegative. This chain links TRBV6-4 with TRBJ1-5, with 10 nucleotides matching TRBD1. CDR3 nucleotides: TGTGCCAGCAGTGAGACAGGGGGCAGCAATCAGCCCCAGCATTTT. It translates to CASSETGGSNQPQHF.